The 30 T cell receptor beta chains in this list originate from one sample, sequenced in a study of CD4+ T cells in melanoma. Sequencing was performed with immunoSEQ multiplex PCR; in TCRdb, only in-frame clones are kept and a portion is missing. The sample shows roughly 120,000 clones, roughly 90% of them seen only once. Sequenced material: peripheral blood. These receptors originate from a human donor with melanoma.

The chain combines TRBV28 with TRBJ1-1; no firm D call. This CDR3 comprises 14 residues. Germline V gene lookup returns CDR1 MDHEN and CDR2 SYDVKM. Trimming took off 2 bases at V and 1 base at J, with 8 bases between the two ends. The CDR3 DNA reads TGTGCCAGCAGTTTAGAGACACAGAACACTGAAGCTTTCTTT. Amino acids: CASSLETQNTEAFF.

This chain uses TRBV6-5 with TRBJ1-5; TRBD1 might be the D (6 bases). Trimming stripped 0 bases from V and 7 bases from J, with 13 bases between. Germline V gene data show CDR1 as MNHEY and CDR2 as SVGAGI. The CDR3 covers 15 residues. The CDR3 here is CASSYSWGLGQPQHF. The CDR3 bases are TGTGCCAGCAGTTACTCTTGGGGGCTAGGGCAGCCCCAGCATTTT.

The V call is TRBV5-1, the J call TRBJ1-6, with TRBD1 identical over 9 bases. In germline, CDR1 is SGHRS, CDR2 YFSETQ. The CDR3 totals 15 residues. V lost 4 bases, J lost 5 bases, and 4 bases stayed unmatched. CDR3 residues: CASSPGDRDNSPLHF. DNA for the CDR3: TGCGCCAGCAGCCCAGGGGACAGGGATAATTCACCCCTCCACTTT.

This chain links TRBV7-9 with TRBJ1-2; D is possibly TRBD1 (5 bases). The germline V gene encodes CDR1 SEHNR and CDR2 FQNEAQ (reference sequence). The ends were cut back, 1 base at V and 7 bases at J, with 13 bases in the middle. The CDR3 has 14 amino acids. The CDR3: CASSLVSGSSGYTF. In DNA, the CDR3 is TGTGCCAGCAGCTTAGTTTCAGGGAGTTCTGGCTACACCTTC.

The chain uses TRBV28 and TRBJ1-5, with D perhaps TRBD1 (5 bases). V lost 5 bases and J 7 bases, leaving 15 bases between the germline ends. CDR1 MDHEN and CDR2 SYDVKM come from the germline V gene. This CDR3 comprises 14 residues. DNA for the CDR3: TGTGCCAGCAGTCCGACGACAGTGGTACAGCCCCAGCATTTT. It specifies CASSPTTVVQPQHF.

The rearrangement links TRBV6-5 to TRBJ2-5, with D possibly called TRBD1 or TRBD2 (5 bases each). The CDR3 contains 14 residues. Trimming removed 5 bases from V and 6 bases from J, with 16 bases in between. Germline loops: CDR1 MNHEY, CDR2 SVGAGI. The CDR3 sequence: CASSPGTGRKTQYF. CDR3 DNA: TGTGCCAGCAGTCCCGGGACCGGACGGAAGACCCAGTACTTC.

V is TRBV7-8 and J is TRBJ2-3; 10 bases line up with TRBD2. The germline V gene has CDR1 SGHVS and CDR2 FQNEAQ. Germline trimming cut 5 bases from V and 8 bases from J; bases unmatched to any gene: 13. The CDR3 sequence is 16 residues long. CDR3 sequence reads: CASSATQREGLGTQYF. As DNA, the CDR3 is TGTGCCAGCAGCGCCACGCAGCGGGAGGGCTTGGGTACGCAGTATTTT. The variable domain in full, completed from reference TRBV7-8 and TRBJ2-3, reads GAGVSQSPRYKVAKRGQDVALRCDPISGHVSLFWYQQALGQGPEFLTYFQNEAQLDKSGLPSDRFFAERPEGSVSTLKIQRTQQEDSAVYLCASSATQREGLGTQYFGPGTRLTVL.

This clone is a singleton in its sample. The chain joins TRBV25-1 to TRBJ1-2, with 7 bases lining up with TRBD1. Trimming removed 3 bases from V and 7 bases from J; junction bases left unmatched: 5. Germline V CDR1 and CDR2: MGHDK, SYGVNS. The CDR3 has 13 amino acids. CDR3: CASSETGLGGYTF. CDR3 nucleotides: TGTGCCAGCAGTGAGACAGGGTTGGGTGGCTACACCTTC.

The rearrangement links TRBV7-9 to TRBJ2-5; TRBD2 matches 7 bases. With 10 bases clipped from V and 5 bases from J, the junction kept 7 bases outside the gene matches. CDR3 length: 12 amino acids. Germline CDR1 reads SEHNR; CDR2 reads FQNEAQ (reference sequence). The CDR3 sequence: CATGGGAETQYF. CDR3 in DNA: TGTGCCACGGGGGGAGGGGCTGAGACCCAGTACTTC.

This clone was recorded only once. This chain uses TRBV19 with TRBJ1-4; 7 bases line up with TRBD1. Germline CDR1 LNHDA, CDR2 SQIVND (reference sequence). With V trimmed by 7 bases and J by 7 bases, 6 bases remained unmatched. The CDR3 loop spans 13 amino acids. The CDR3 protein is CASTRNRGEKLFF. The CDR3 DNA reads TGTGCCAGTACCAGGAACAGGGGTGAAAAACTGTTTTTT.

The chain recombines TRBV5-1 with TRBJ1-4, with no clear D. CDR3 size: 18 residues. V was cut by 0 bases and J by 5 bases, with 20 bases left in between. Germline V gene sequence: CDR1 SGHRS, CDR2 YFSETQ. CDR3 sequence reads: CASSLEGFHDRNNEKLFF. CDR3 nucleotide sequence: TGCGCCAGCAGCTTGGAAGGGTTCCATGATCGTAACAATGAAAAACTGTTTTTT. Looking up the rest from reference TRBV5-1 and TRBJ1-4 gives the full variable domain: KAGVTQTPRYLIKTRGQQVTLSCSPISGHRSVSWYQQTPGQGLQFLFEYFSETQRNKGNFPGRFSGRQFSNSRSEMNVSTLELGDSALYLCASSLEGFHDRNNEKLFFGSGTQLSVL.

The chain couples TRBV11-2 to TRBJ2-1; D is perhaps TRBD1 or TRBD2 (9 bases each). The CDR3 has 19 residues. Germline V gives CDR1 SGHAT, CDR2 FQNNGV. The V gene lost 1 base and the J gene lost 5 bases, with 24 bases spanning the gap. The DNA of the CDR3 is TGTGCCAGCAGCTTAGCTGGGACAGGGCTCCTAGCGGGAAACAATGAGCAGTTCTTC. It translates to CASSLAGTGLLAGNNEQFF.

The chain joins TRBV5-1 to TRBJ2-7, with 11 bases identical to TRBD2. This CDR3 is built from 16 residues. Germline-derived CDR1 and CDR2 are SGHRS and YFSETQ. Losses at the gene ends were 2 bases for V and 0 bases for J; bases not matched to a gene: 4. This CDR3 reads CASSFSLAGGSYEQYF. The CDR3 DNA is TGCGCCAGCAGCTTCTCCCTAGCGGGGGGCTCCTACGAGCAGTACTTC.

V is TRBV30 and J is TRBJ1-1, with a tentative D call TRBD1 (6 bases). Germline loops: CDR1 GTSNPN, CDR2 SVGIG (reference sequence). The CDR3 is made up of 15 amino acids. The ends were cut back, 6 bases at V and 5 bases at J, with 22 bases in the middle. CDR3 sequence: CACSPRPGARTEAFF. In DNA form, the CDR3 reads TGTGCCTGCTCCCCCCGGCCGGGGGCGAGGACTGAAGCTTTCTTT.

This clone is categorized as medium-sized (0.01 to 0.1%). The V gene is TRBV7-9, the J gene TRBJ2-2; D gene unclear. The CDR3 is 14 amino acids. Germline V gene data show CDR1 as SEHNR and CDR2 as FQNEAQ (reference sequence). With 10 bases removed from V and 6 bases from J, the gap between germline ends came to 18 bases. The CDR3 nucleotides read TGTGCCAACCGGCCAGGACGTGAACCCGGGGAGCTGTTTTTT. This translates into CANRPGREPGELFF.

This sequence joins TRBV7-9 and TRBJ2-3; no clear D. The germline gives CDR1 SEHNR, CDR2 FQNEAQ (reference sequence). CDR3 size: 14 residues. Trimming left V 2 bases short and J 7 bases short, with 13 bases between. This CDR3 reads CASSLKVPEHTQYF. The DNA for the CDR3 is TGTGCCAGCAGCTTAAAGGTGCCCGAACATACGCAGTATTTT.

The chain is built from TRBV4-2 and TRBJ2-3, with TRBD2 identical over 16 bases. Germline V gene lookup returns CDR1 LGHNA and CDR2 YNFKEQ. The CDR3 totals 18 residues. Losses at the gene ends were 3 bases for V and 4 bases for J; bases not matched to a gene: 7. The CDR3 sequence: CASSQEKGTSGRADTQYF. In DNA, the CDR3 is TGTGCCAGCAGCCAGGAAAAGGGGACTAGCGGGAGGGCAGATACGCAGTATTTT.

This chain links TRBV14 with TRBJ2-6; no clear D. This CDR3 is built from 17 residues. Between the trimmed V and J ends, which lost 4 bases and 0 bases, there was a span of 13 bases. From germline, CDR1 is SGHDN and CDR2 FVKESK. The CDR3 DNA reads TGTGCCAGCAGCCGCGGCTTCGCGTACTCTGGGGCCAACGTCCTGACTTTC. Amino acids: CASSRGFAYSGANVLTF.

CDR3 loop: CASSPPTETQYF. DNA for the CDR3: TGTGCCAGCAGCCCCCCAACAGAGACCCAGTACTTC. The chain is built from TRBV7-9 and TRBJ2-5; D is undetermined. CDR1 SEHNR and CDR2 FQNEAQ come from the germline V gene (reference sequence). Trimming cost V 5 bases and J 4 bases, with 8 bases left between them. The CDR3 length is 12 residues. The entire variable domain, with the rest obtained from reference TRBV7-9 and TRBJ2-5, is as follows: DTGVSQNPRHKITKRGQNVTFRCDPISEHNRLYWYRQTLGQGPEFLTYFQNEAQLEKSRLLSDRFSAERPKGSFSTLEIQRTEQGDSAMYLCASSPPTETQYFGPGTRLLVL.

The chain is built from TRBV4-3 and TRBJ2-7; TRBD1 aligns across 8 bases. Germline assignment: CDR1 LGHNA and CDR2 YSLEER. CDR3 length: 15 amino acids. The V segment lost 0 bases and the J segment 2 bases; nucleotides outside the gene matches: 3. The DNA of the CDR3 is TGCGCCAGCAGCCAAGAAGGGACAGGAACCTACGAGCAGTACTTC. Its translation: CASSQEGTGTYEQYF.

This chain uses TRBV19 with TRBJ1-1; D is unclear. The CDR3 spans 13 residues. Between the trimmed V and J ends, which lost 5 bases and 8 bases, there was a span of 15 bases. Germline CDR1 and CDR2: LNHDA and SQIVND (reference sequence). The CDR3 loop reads CASSPGVGREAFF. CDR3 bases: TGTGCCAGTAGTCCCGGGGTAGGAAGGGAAGCTTTCTTT.

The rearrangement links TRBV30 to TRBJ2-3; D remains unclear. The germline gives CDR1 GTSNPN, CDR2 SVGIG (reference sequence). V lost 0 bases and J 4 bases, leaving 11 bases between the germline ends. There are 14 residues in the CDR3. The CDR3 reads CAWSVTAPPDTQYF. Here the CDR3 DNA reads TGTGCCTGGAGTGTAACGGCCCCCCCAGATACGCAGTATTTT. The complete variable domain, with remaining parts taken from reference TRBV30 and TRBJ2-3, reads SQTIHQWPATLVQPVGSPLSLECTVEGTSNPNLYWYRQAAGRGLQLLFYSVGIGQISSEVPQNLSASRPQDRQFILSSKKLLLSDSGFYLCAWSVTAPPDTQYFGPGTRLTVL.

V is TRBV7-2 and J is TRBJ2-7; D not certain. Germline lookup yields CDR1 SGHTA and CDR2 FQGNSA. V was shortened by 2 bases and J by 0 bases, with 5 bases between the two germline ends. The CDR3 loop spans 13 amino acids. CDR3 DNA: TGTGCCAGCAGCTTACCTGCCTCCTACGAGCAGTACTTC. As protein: CASSLPASYEQYF.

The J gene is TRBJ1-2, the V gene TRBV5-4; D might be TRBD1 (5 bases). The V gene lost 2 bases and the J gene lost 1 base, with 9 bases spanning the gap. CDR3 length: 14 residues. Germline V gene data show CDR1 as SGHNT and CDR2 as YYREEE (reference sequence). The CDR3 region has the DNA TGTGCCAGCAGCTTATCTCAGGGTAACTATGGCTACACCTTC. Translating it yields CASSLSQGNYGYTF.

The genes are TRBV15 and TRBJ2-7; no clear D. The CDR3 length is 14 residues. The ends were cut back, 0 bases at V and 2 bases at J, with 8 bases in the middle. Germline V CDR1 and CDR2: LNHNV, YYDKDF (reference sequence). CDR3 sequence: CATSREVGTYEQYF. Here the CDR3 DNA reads TGTGCCACCAGCAGAGAGGTAGGAACCTACGAGCAGTACTTC.

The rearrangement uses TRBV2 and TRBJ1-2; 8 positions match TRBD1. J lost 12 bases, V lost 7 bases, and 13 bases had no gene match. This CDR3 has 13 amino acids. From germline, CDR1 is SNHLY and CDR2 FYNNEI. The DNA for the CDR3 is TGTGCCAGCAACCCGACAGGGGTCTTCTTCAACACCTTC. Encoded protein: CASNPTGVFFNTF.

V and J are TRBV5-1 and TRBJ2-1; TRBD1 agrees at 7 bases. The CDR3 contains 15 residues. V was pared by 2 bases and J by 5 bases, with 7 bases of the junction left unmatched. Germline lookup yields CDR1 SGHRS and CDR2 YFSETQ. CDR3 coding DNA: TGCGCCAGCAGCTTACAGGGGAATACACACAATGAGCAGTTCTTC. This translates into CASSLQGNTHNEQFF.

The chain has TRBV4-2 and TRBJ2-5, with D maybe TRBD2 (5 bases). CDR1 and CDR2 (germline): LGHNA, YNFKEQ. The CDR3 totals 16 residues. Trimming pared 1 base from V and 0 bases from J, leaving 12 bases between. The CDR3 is CASSQGTLGNQETQYF. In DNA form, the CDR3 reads TGTGCCAGCAGCCAAGGGACTTTGGGGAACCAAGAGACCCAGTACTTC.

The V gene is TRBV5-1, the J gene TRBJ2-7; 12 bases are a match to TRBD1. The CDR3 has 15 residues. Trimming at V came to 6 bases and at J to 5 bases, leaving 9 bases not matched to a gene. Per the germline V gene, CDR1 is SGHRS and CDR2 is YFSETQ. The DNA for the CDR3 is TGCGCCAGCACCCACTCCGGGACAGGGGGCGACGAGCAGTACTTC. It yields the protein CASTHSGTGGDEQYF.

The chain's CDR3 is CASSENIAGGTHEQYF. CDR3 coding DNA: TGTGCCAGCAGTGAAAACATAGCGGGAGGAACCCACGAGCAGTACTTC. The J gene is TRBJ2-7, the V gene TRBV6-1; 10 bases are a match to TRBD2. Germline V gives CDR1 MNHNS, CDR2 SASEGT. The CDR3 has 16 amino acids. Losses at the gene ends were 2 bases for V and 5 bases for J; bases not matched to a gene: 9.